These T cell receptor beta chains were read from a single sample in a study of cytomegalovirus exposure and HLA in healthy donors. The table came from immunoSEQ multiplex PCR; TCRdb's copy has only in-frame clones and leaves some out. The sample includes roughly 130,000 clones, roughly 62% of them seen just once. Sequencing input: PBMCs. The receptor source for this set is a male donor in good health and CMV-seronegative. Both conserved end residues are part of each CDR3. The D gene is left open where the match is weak. The listing skips clone size in some rows; elsewhere it reads once, few, many or a size class.

TRBV2	.	TRBJ2-3	TRBD2	TGTGCCAGCAGTCCGGGCCTTAGCGGGGGGGCATCAGATACGCAGTATTTT	CASSPGLSGGASDTQYF
TRBV7-9	.	TRBJ2-3	.	TGTGCCAGCAGCCAATCGGGGTGGGATACGCAGTATTTT	CASSQSGWDTQYF
TRBV7-2	.	TRBJ1-2	.	TGTGCCAGCAGCCAATCCGGGACAATCCCCAGCTATGGCTACACCTTC	CASSQSGTIPSYGYTF
TRBV6-1	.	TRBJ1-6	.	TGTGCCAGCAGTGAAGCCTTGCAGTATAATTCACCCCTCCACTTT	CASSEALQYNSPLHF
TRBV9	once	TRBJ2-5	TRBD2	TGTGCCAGCAGCTATTCCGAGACTAGCGGGGGAGGTGAGACCCAGTACTTC	CASSYSETSGGGETQYF
TRBV19	few	TRBJ2-5	.	TGTGCCAGTAGTATGAATAGTCGGCGGGGGCTTTTACGTGAGACCCAGTACTTC	CASSMNSRRGLLRETQYF
TRBV7-6	few	TRBJ1-1	.	TGTGCCAGCAGCTTCTCCGCTGCAGGGTGGAGCACTGAAGCTTTCTTT	CASSFSAAGWSTEAFF
TRBV18	.	TRBJ2-2	.	TGTGCCAGCTCACCAAGGACAGCGAACACCGGGGAGCTGTTTTTT	CASSPRTANTGELFF
TRBV6-5	once	TRBJ2-2	TRBD1	TGTGCCAGCAGTTACTACGACAGGGACACCGGGGAGCTGTTTTTT	CASSYYDRDTGELFF
TRBV2	.	TRBJ1-5	TRBD1	TGTGCCAGCAGTGAAGCGCGGGGACAGGGGGCGAGGAATCAGCCCCAGCATTTT	CASSEARGQGARNQPQHF
TRBV7-9	once	TRBJ2-3	.	TGTGCCAGCAGCTTGGAGGTTTGGGGGGGCCAACGTGATACGCAGTATTTT	CASSLEVWGGQRDTQYF
TRBV30	.	TRBJ1-6	.	TGTGCCTGGAGTCGGGGAGGCGATGGGTCATCCCTCCACTTT	CAWSRGGDGSSLHF
TRBV7-6	.	TRBJ2-3	.	TGTGCCAGCAGCGGACGGACTAACACAGATACGCAGTATTTT	CASSGRTNTDTQYF
TRBV28	.	TRBJ1-2	.	TGTTGGACAGTCCCCTCGGGGGGCTATGGCTACACCTTC	CWTVPSGGYGYTF
TRBV6-5	.	TRBJ1-4	.	TGTGCCAGCGCTGAGCAGGGGCTACCTAATGAAAAACTGTTTTTT	CASAEQGLPNEKLFF
TRBV29-1	.	TRBJ1-2	.	TGCAGCGTTGAGTCGTATGGCTACACCTTC	CSVESYGYTF
TRBV18	few	TRBJ2-2	.	TGTGCCAGCTCACGCACCCCCCAGGGTGTGAGCACCGGGGAGCTGTTTTTT	CASSRTPQGVSTGELFF
TRBV5-1	.	TRBJ1-2	.	TGCGCCAGCAGCTTGGAGCGGTCCTACTATGGCTACACCTTC	CASSLERSYYGYTF
TRBV7-9	.	TRBJ1-1	.	TGTGCCAGCAGCCCAGAGGCACGGGGTGGGACTTTCTTT	CASSPEARGGTFF
TRBV7-2	.	TRBJ2-5	TRBD2	TGTGCCAGCAGCTCGACAGTGGGGGGGGAGACCCAGTACTTC	CASSSTVGGETQYF
TRBV18	.	TRBJ2-2	.	TGTGCCAGCTCACCACCAGGTCTAAGTCGGGGGACCGGGGAGCTGTTTTTT	CASSPPGLSRGTGELFF